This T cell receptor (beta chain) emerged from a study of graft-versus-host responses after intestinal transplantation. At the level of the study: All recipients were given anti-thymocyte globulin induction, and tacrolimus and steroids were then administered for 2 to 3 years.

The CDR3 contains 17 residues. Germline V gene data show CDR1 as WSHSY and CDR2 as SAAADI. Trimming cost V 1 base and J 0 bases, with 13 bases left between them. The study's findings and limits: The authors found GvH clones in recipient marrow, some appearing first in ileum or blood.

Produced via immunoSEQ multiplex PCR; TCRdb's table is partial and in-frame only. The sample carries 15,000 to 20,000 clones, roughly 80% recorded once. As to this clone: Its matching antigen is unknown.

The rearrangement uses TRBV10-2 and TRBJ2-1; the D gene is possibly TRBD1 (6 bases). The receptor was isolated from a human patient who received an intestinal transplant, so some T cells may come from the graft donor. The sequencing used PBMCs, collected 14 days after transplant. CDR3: CASSEYLTGSSYNEQFF. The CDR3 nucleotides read TGCGCCAGCAGTGAGTACCTCACAGGGAGCTCCTACAATGAGCAGTTCTTC.